This TCR beta chain was identified in a study of shared clonotypes between healthy human individuals. Germline CDR1 is SGHRS and CDR2 is YFSETQ. With V trimmed by 4 bases and J by 3 bases, 14 bases remained unmatched. The CDR3 runs to 18 residues. Data came from immunoSEQ multiplex PCR; TCRdb stores just in-frame clones and leaves some out. The profile shows about 1 million clones, more than 65% of them singletons. Material: memory CD4+ T cells sorted from blood. Indicated subset: CD45RA-negative fraction. The receptor comes from a man between 18 and 29 years old in good health. J is TRBJ2-2 and V is TRBV5-1; TRBD2 agrees at 8 bases. The CDR3 protein is CASSISRGGRLDTGELFF. The CDR3 DNA follows: TGCGCCAGCAGCATATCCCGGGGCGGGAGGTTGGACACCGGGGAGCTGTTTTTT. The complete variable domain, with remaining parts taken from reference TRBV5-1 and TRBJ2-2, reads KAGVTQTPRYLIKTRGQQVTLSCSPISGHRSVSWYQQTPGQGLQFLFEYFSETQRNKGNFPGRFSGRQFSNSRSEMNVSTLELGDSALYLCASSISRGGRLDTGELFFGEGSRLTVL.